This T cell receptor beta chain was captured by sequencing in a study of cytomegalovirus exposure and HLA in healthy donors. The study's findings and limits: Sequencing artifact likely explains a cluster of highly shared sequence variants.

Germline V CDR1 and CDR2: LNHDA, SQIVND (reference sequence). The CDR3 runs 13 residues. Trimming left V 3 bases short and J 3 bases short, with 3 bases between. Turning to this clone: The target antigen is unknown.

The PCR made use of 60 Vbeta and 13 Jbeta primers. Repertoires were generated with immunoSEQ multiplex PCR, while TCRdb's copy carries only in-frame clones and drops some. Counted here are 100,000 to 140,000 clones, over 70% occurring once; the ten biggest clones make up approximately 2.2%. This TCR came from a man aged 25 to 40 in good health and CMV-seronegative. The chain employs TRBV19 and TRBJ2-6; D remains ambiguous. Sequenced input: PBMCs. The CDR3 sequence is CASSIRGANVLTF. CDR3 in DNA: TGTGCCAGTAGTATTCGTGGGGCCAACGTCCTGACTTTC. Filled out from reference TRBV19 and TRBJ2-6, the complete variable domain reads DGGITQSPKYLFRKEGQNVTLSCEQNLNHDAMYWYRQDPGQGLRLIYYSQIVNDFQKGDIAEGYSVSREKKESFPLTVTSAQKNPTAFYLCASSIRGANVLTFGAGSRLTVL.